What follows is one T cell receptor beta chain and its context. This clone was recorded only once. Its cognate antigen has yet to be identified. Mismatch with germline at one junction end may stem from a read error. This specimen comes from a study of shared clonotypes between healthy human individuals (dated by TCRdb to 2019 to 2021). Looking at the study overall: The cohort included three men and a couple of women between 18 and 49 years of age. For each donor, CD4 naive and CD4 memory were each given three plates, CD8 naive was given two plates, and CD8 memory was given one plate. To increase sequencing depth and limit assay-specific biases, TCR repertoire library preparation and sequencing were carried out by different laboratories using diverse techniques. Per donor, leukapheresis produced somewhere between about 0.85 and 10 billion PBMCs. The study deeply sequenced blood TCR repertoires of about 5 healthy adults to estimate repertoire size and the extent of clonotype sharing between individuals. General conclusions and limits of the study: Naive subsets generally had larger estimated clonotype richness than memory subsets did. The small number of donors limited the genetic and exposure-history diversity represented. Rarefaction of sorted-subset datasets indicated incomplete sequencing despite the large sequencing depth. Based on pairwise subsampling, the degree of clonotype sharing among donors was expected to be affected by sequencing depth. Higher generation probabilities were observed for clonotypes shared by all four sorted-subset donors than for non-shared clonotypes. Sampling was limited to blood, and TCR repertoires in tissue likely differ from TCR repertoires in blood. About 5% of naive CD4, around 3.5% of naive CD8, 2.3% of memory CD4, and approximately 0.4% of memory CD8 clonotypes were shared across several donors.

Using the deep immunoSEQ assay, TCR CDR3 regions were amplified from genomic DNA by multiplex PCR. Extracted genomic DNA from each cell subset was spread evenly across all wells of several immunoSEQ 96-well plates, with each plate serving as a replicate. For sorted subsets, 200 to 250 ng genomic DNA, equal to some 30,000 T cell genomes, was loaded into each replicate PCR. The purified libraries were quantified using a Qubit 3.0 fluorometer, sized with a Bioanalyzer 2100, and then quantified again using the KAPA Library Quantification kit. A separate single-read 150-cycle Illumina NextSeq 550 flow cell was used to sequence each immunoSEQ 96-well plate. In the original analysis: The immunoSEQ output contained only junctional sequences without quality scores, so filtering could not match that applied to full-length reads. To assign V/J genes and CDR3, sequences were annotated using PyIR, a Python wrapper for IgBLAST v1.9, with IMGT germline references. Any read was removed if the V/J assignment was weak (E-value above 1e-6), the CDR3 was missing, or the read contained stop codons, out-of-frame junctions, or ambiguous translated residues. A V3J clonotype was defined by an identical inferred V gene, J gene, and CDR3 amino acid sequence. Percentage overlap between repertoires was computed as shared unique clonotypes divided by the size of the smaller repertoire. Repertoire richness was assessed with RTK rarefaction, the Chao1 estimator, and Recon v2.1 estimates of unobserved clonotypes. For all TCRbeta clonotypes obtained by the gDNA method from a handful of donors, generation probabilities were computed with OLGA. TCRdb carries this immuneACCESS record with in-frame sequences only. Its versions omit some clonotypes, under half of them owing to an unresolved V gene in the studies checked, with the rest unexplained. The V and J calls and clone size are taken from that table; D and trimming were inferred from the DNA. The sample table records hundreds of thousands of clones; 95% to 96% of these occur just once. The ten largest account for 0.11% of the sample.

For the CD8 naive samples, CD45RO-negative cells were positively selected for CCR7, yielding a CD45RA+CCR7+ population from which TemRA cells were excluded. Donors were healthy HIV-negative adults with no recently reported acute infections or vaccinations. Every donor was a Caucasian adult residing in Nashville, Tennessee, USA. Blood was collected by leukapheresis, and PBMCs were isolated by Ficoll-Histopaque density gradient centrifugation and then cryopreserved in liquid nitrogen vapor phase. Purity and quantity of every magnetically sorted T cell population were checked by analytical flow cytometry. From each sorted fraction, genomic DNA was isolated and quantified by UV absorbance on a Nanodrop 2000c. There are 15 amino acids in the CDR3, from cysteine to phenylalanine inclusive. Solely the CDR3 DNA is kept, with 45 bases framed from the first base. As encoded in the germline V gene (reference sequence), CDR1 is SGHNT while CDR2 is YYREEE.

The clonotype comes from a woman aged 30 to 39 in good health. Rearrangement joined TRBV5-4 to TRBJ2-1; matching of 6 bases hints at TRBD1 as the D gene. The specimen was naive CD8+ T cells sorted from blood. The cell subset or site label for this specimen denotes: CD45RA+CCR7+. The bases are TGTGCCAGCAGGTTGGGGCAGGGGTCCTACAATGAGCAGTTCTTC. This sequence encodes CASRLGQGSYNEQFF.